This T cell receptor (beta chain) is from a study of blood T cell repertoires in COVID-19. Across the study: Both acute and convalescent COVID-19 samples were obtained from the United States, Italy and Spain. Sources were T cells, B-cell-depleted T cells, or PBMCs; the material itself was cDNA or gDNA.

Enrolled through a virtual design, the participants were between 18 and 89 years of age and came from around 25 US areas. Source study methods: Reference gene primer amplification in the assay estimated nucleated cell counts. Only in-frame clones appear in the TCRdb table, and some are missing; sequencing was by immunoSEQ multiplex PCR. That table supplies the V and J calls and clone size; D and trimming were determined from the DNA. This sample has around 370,000 clones, with 88% found just once. CDR3 length: 12 residues. The germline V gene has CDR1 MDHEN and CDR2 SYDVKM. The ends were cut back, 5 bases at V and 12 bases at J, with 11 bases in the middle.

The TCR sequence derives from a woman aged 18 to 35 who had recovered from COVID-19. The sample taken for sequencing was PBMCs or T cells enriched from blood (not recorded which). The chain couples TRBV28 to TRBJ1-6; tentative D call: TRBD1 (6 bases). The CDR3: CASSPNRVPLHF. In DNA form, the CDR3 reads TGTGCCAGCAGTCCAAACAGGGTACCCCTCCACTTT.